The 7 T cell receptor beta chains listed next were all sequenced from one sample in a study of control samples from healthy donors and cancer patients. The assay was immunoSEQ multiplex PCR, and TCRdb's table has in-frame clones only and misses some. This sample has approximately 170,000 clones, with around nine tenths found just once. The sample consisted of blood. These receptors all come from a man aged 25-45 years in good health.

The chain combines TRBV23-1 with TRBJ2-3; possibly TRBD2 for D (5 bases). TRBV23-1 is assigned to the ORF class and has an uncertain function. Trimming cost V 4 bases and J 2 bases, with 16 bases left between them. This CDR3 is built from 16 residues. The CDR3 sequence is CASSPLPGKDTDTQYF. CDR3 DNA: TGCGCCAGCAGTCCCTTACCGGGAAAAGACACAGATACGCAGTATTTT.

The chain is built from TRBV24-1 and TRBJ2-3, with a possible D match to TRBD2 (5 bases). V dropped 5 bases and J dropped 4 bases, with 12 bases sitting between them. The germline CDR1 and CDR2 sequences are KGHDR and SFDVKD. The CDR3 consists of 14 residues. Here the CDR3 DNA reads TGTGCCACCAGTGTTGCGGGTAGGGCAGATACGCAGTATTTT. Encoded protein: CATSVAGRADTQYF.

This rearrangement joins TRBV2 to TRBJ1-5; maybe TRBD1 (5 bases). Germline V CDR1 and CDR2: SNHLY, FYNNEI. V was trimmed by 0 bases and J by 4 bases, leaving 10 bases between them. The CDR3 sequence is 15 residues long. CDR3 DNA: TGTGCCAGCAGTGAAGCGGGGGGGTCTAATCAGCCCCAGCATTTT. It translates to CASSEAGGSNQPQHF.

The chain is built from TRBV30 and TRBJ2-7; 8 nucleotides agree with TRBD1. The V gene's germline CDR1 is GTSNPN and CDR2 SVGIG (reference sequence). This CDR3 is built from 13 residues. Trimming at V came to 2 bases and at J to 6 bases, leaving 6 bases not matched to a gene. The CDR3 bases are TGTGCCTGGAGTAGGGGACAGGAACCCGAGCAGTACTTC. Residues: CAWSRGQEPEQYF.

The J gene is TRBJ1-3, the V gene TRBV3-1 (or the pseudogene TRBV3-2); TRBD1 matches at 9 bases. The CDR3 runs 16 residues. The V and J ends lost 1 base and 2 bases, in that order; junction bases with no gene match: 3. Germline assignment: CDR1 LGHDT and CDR2 YNNKEL (reference sequence). The CDR3, as DNA: TGTGCCAGCAGCCAAGTTTGGACAGGGGCTGGAAACACCATATATTTT. This sequence encodes CASSQVWTGAGNTIYF.

The chain recombines TRBV25-1 with TRBJ2-2, with a possible D match to TRBD2 (6 bases). V lost 1 base and J 0 bases, leaving 12 bases between the germline ends. Germline CDR1 MGHDK, CDR2 SYGVNS. The length of the CDR3 is 17 residues. The CDR3 region is CASSEWPSAANTGELFF. The CDR3 nucleotides read TGTGCCAGCAGTGAATGGCCTAGCGCCGCGAACACCGGGGAGCTGTTTTTT. The full variable domain, its missing parts supplied by reference TRBV25-1 and TRBJ2-2, is EADIYQTPRYLVIGTGKKITLECSQTMGHDKMYWYQQDPGMELHLIHYSYGVNSTEKGDLSSESTVSRIRTEHFPLTLESARPSHTSQYLCASSEWPSAANTGELFFGEGSRLTVL.

The chain is built from TRBV27 and TRBJ1-6; 12 nucleotides align to TRBD1. The junction had 1 base not matched to a gene; V was cut back by 4 bases and J by 6 bases. The CDR3 covers 15 residues. Germline V CDR1 and CDR2: MNHEY, SMNVEV (reference sequence). The CDR3 loop reads CASSSGQGANSPLHF. CDR3 DNA sequence: TGTGCCAGCAGTTCGGGACAGGGGGCTAATTCACCCCTCCACTTT.